One and the same sample provided the 27 T cell receptor beta chains below, sequenced in a study of T cells after yellow fever vaccination. In TCRdb, the 5' RACE reads were re-called with MiXCR into one record per CDR3 protein. The table lists 95,000 to 150,000 distinct CDR3 sequences, more than 6.5% of them singletons, with roughly 2.5% in the top ten. The source was CD4+ T cells sorted from PBMCs, collected more than 8 days after the first yellow fever vaccination. The receptors derive from a young man who received the YFV17D yellow fever vaccine.

This clonotype showed up many times. This sequence joins TRBV10-2 and TRBJ2-3; tentatively, D is TRBD1 (6 bases). The V end lost 10 bases, the J end lost 6 bases, and 23 bases lay between the germline ends. CDR1 and CDR2 (germline): WSHSY, SAAADI. The CDR3 runs 15 residues. The CDR3 loop is CATQDRPYRKDTQYF. The CDR3 DNA sequence: TGCGCCACCCAGGACAGACCATACAGGAAGGATACGCAGTATTTT.

The chain couples TRBV18 to TRBJ1-2; D not resolved. This CDR3 comprises 16 residues. V lost 2 bases to trimming and J lost 2 bases, with 15 bases between them. Germline loops: CDR1 KGHSH, CDR2 LQKENI. CDR3 coding DNA: TGTGCCAGCTCACCAGCCAGCCTGAACTTCAACTATGGCTACACCTTC. Its protein product is CASSPASLNFNYGYTF.

This clonotype was seen ten or more times. The V gene is TRBV3-1, the J gene TRBJ2-1, with D perhaps assigned TRBD1 or TRBD2 (6 bases each). Per germline, CDR1 LGHDT and CDR2 YNNKEL (reference sequence). CDR3 length: 16 residues. Trimming took off 1 base at V and 9 bases at J, with 19 bases between the two ends. The CDR3 bases are TGTGCCAGCAGCCAAGGATGGGGGGTCGGGGGCGGTGAGCAGTTCTTC. This gives the protein CASSQGWGVGGGEQFF.

Many counts were recorded for this clonotype. This chain's CDR3 is CASTRQGGNIQYF. The CDR3 region has the DNA TGTGCCAGCACCCGCCAGGGGGGGAACATTCAGTACTTC. This sequence joins TRBV7-2 and TRBJ2-4, with D perhaps TRBD1 or TRBD2 (7 bases each). Germline V gene data show CDR1 as SGHTA and CDR2 as FQGNSA. V lost 7 bases and J 7 bases, leaving 14 bases between the germline ends. There are 13 residues in the CDR3.

The CDR3 DNA follows: TGTGCCAGCAGCCGGGGACAGGGGTTGACTGAAGCTTTCTTT. Protein product: CASSRGQGLTEAFF. The V gene is TRBV7-9, the J gene TRBJ1-1, with 10 bases lining up with TRBD1. The CDR3 is made up of 14 amino acids. J lost 5 bases, V lost 5 bases, and 5 bases had no gene match. The germline CDR1 and CDR2 sequences are SEHNR and FQNEAQ (reference sequence).

This clonotype has just a few counts. V and J are TRBV6-2 or TRBV6-3 and TRBJ1-5; no firm D call. Trimming shortened V by 6 bases and J by 6 bases, and 9 bases separated the two germline ends. The CDR3 length is 12 residues. Germline V gene data show CDR1 as MNHEY and CDR2 as SVGEGT. This CDR3 is CASRVGFQPQHF. The CDR3 DNA reads TGTGCCAGCAGAGTAGGGTTTCAGCCCCAGCATTTT.

This clonotype has more than one count but fewer than ten. The chain has TRBV5-1 and TRBJ2-6; 8 positions agree with TRBD1. The germline CDR1 and CDR2 sequences are SGHRS and YFSETQ. The ends lost 3 bases at V and 0 bases at J; junction bases unmatched: 5. This CDR3 has 17 residues. CDR3 region: CASSSRGPDSGANVLTF. CDR3 nucleotide sequence: TGCGCCAGCAGCTCCAGGGGGCCCGACTCTGGGGCCAACGTCCTGACTTTC.

The table lists this clonotype with many counts. This chain connects TRBV6-1 to TRBJ1-1; D not certain. V lost 6 bases to trimming and J lost 1 base, with 21 bases between them. In germline, CDR1 is MNHNS, CDR2 SASEGT. There are 17 residues in the CDR3. The CDR3 region is CASRGGVQDEGNTEAFF. The CDR3 DNA reads TGTGCCAGCAGAGGTGGGGTTCAGGACGAGGGGAACACTGAAGCTTTCTTT.

The chain carries TRBV29-1 and TRBJ2-7; D remains unclear. The ends were cut back, 7 bases at V and 2 bases at J, with 9 bases in the middle. Germline V gives CDR1 SQVTM, CDR2 ANQGSEA. This CDR3 contains 11 residues. This CDR3 is CSAQRAYEQYF. For the CDR3, the DNA is TGCAGCGCCCAAAGGGCCTACGAGCAGTACTTC.

This clonotype was seen at least ten times. This sequence joins TRBV5-1 and TRBJ2-5; D unresolved. The germline V and J ends were trimmed by 1 base and 2 bases, with 9 bases remaining between them. CDR1 and CDR2 (germline): SGHRS, YFSETQ. The CDR3 covers 14 residues. CDR3 bases: TGCGCCAGCAGCTTGAACACGGGTCAAGAGACCCAGTACTTC. This translates into CASSLNTGQETQYF.

This clonotype has ten or more counts. The CDR3 DNA reads TGCGCCAGCAGCCTCGGACAGGGGGGCTCCTACGAGCAGTACTTC. The encoded protein is CASSLGQGGSYEQYF. The V gene is TRBV4-3, the J gene TRBJ2-7; 10 nucleotides align to TRBD1. The ends lost 4 bases at V and 0 bases at J; junction bases unmatched: 3. Germline V lookup: CDR1 LGHNA, CDR2 YSLEER. CDR3 size: 15 residues.

This clonotype was detected only a few times. Compared with germline, one end of the junction differs, possibly owing to a read error. This sequence joins TRBV7-9 and TRBJ1-3; D ambiguous. CDR3 length: 12 residues. Germline assignment: CDR1 SEHNR and CDR2 FQNEAQ (reference sequence). CDR3 sequence reads: CASNLLGNTIYF. In nucleotides, the CDR3 is TGTGCCAGCAACTTACTAGGAAACACCATATATTTT.

This clonotype was observed many times. This rearrangement joins TRBV7-8 to TRBJ2-5; the D is unclear. The CDR3 is 14 residues long. Germline V lookup: CDR1 SGHVS, CDR2 FQNEAQ. V lost 0 bases, J lost 1 base, and 6 bases lay in between. This CDR3 is CASSLAGFQETQYF. CDR3 sequence (DNA): TGTGCCAGCAGCTTAGCTGGGTTCCAAGAGACCCAGTACTTC.

About this clonotype itself: This may stem from a read error, because a much larger clone lies one nucleotide away. V gene TRBV5-1 combines with J gene TRBJ2-1; D not resolved. The V end was cut by 4 bases, the J end by 0 bases, with 8 bases between. Germline V gene data show CDR1 as SGHRS and CDR2 as YFSETQ. This CDR3 is 14 amino acids long. For the CDR3, the DNA is TGCGCCAGCAGCACCGCGAGCTCCTACAATGAGCAGTTCTTC. It is translated as CASSTASSYNEQFF.

In its sample, this clonotype was seen many times. The rearrangement uses TRBV20-1 and TRBJ1-6; no reliable D call. Germline CDR1 reads DFQATT; CDR2 reads SNEGSKA (reference sequence). CDR3 length equals 14 residues. Deletions cut 0 bases from V and 6 bases from J, with 9 bases between. The CDR3 DNA is TGCAGTGCTAGAGAGTGGTTTAGTAATTCACCCCTCCACTTT. Its translation is CSAREWFSNSPLHF.

This clonotype has ten or more counts. This sequence joins TRBV7-2 and TRBJ2-3; D uncertain. Trimming took 5 bases from V and 2 from J, leaving 5 bases between them. CDR1 and CDR2 (germline): SGHTA, FQGNSA. CDR3 length equals 12 residues. CDR3 amino acids: CASSAPTDTQYF. CDR3 bases: TGTGCCAGCAGCGCCCCCACAGATACGCAGTATTTT.

To note about this clonotype: A much larger clone lies one base from this, so it may be a read error. The chain links TRBV4-1 to TRBJ2-7; D is ambiguous. The CDR3 spans 15 residues. Germline V CDR1 and CDR2: MGHRA, YSYEKL. CDR3 protein: CASSQERQISYELYV. In DNA form, the CDR3 reads TGCGCCAGCAGCCAAGAACGCCAGATCTCCTACGAGCTGTACGTC.

This clonotype has ten or more counts. The chain recombines TRBV6-2 or TRBV6-3 with TRBJ2-3; 10 bases agree with TRBD2. V trimming: 6 bases; J trimming: 1 base; junction bases outside the gene matches: 4. Germline V gives CDR1 MNHEY, CDR2 SVGEGT. This CDR3 has 15 residues. DNA for the CDR3: TGTGCCAGCAGAGAGCGGGGGGGACGCACAGATACGCAGTATTTT. Its protein product is CASRERGGRTDTQYF.

The chain is built from TRBV19 and TRBJ2-3; D is undetermined. V was cut by 10 bases and J by 2 bases, with 13 bases left in between. The CDR3 covers 13 residues. The germline CDR1 and CDR2 sequences are LNHDA and SQIVND (reference sequence). The CDR3 coding sequence is TGTGCCATGCGAAGATGGGTCACAGATACGCAGTATTTT. Translating it yields CAMRRWVTDTQYF.

This clonotype was seen ten or more times. The rearrangement links TRBV29-1 to TRBJ2-2; D uncertain. From germline, CDR1 is SQVTM and CDR2 ANQGSEA. The CDR3 has 12 residues. With 3 bases removed from V and 4 bases from J, the gap between germline ends came to 6 bases. CDR3 protein: CSVEGSTGELFF. In DNA form, the CDR3 reads TGCAGCGTTGAGGGGTCCACCGGGGAGCTGTTTTTT.

This clonotype was picked up a small number of times. V gene TRBV5-4 combines with J gene TRBJ1-4; no definite D call. Germline V CDR1 and CDR2: SGHNT, YYREEE (reference sequence). V was pared by 0 bases and J by 3 bases, with 12 bases between. This CDR3 comprises 16 residues. In DNA form, the CDR3 reads TGTGCCAGCAGCTTGGATTCGTCCCGGGCTAATGAAAAACTGTTTTTT. This gives the protein CASSLDSSRANEKLFF.

This clonotype came up many times. The V gene is TRBV5-4, the J gene TRBJ2-3; 8 bases line up with TRBD2. Germline V lookup: CDR1 SGHNT, CDR2 YYREEE (reference sequence). V lost 2 bases and J lost 3; bases outside the gene matches: 8. The CDR3 contains 16 residues. This CDR3 reads CASSFLRGGRTDTQYF. The CDR3, as DNA: TGTGCCAGCAGCTTCTTACGGGGGGGCCGGACAGATACGCAGTATTTT.

This chain connects TRBV7-2 to TRBJ2-5; D gene uncertain. This CDR3 spans 11 amino acids. V was shortened by 5 bases and J by 0 bases, with 1 base between the two germline ends. The V gene's germline CDR1 is SGHTA and CDR2 FQGNSA. DNA of the CDR3: TGTGCCAGCAGCAACCAAGAGACCCAGTACTTC. Translated, it gives CASSNQETQYF.

This clonotype was counted only a few times. The rearrangement joins TRBV7-6 to TRBJ2-7; 8 bases match TRBD2. Per germline, CDR1 SGHVS and CDR2 FNYEAQ. This CDR3 region has 14 residues. V trimming: 5 bases; J trimming: 6 bases; junction bases outside the gene matches: 9. The CDR3 loop reads CASSHDTGGREQYF. The CDR3 DNA follows: TGTGCCAGCAGCCACGACACGGGGGGGCGCGAGCAGTACTTC.

This clonotype was seen repeatedly, ten times or more. The rearrangement links TRBV6-5 to TRBJ2-5, with D possibly matching TRBD2 (6 bases). V dropped 4 bases and J dropped 2 bases, with 11 bases sitting between them. This CDR3 is built from 14 residues. CDR1 and CDR2 (germline): MNHEY, SVGAGI. CDR3 in amino acids: CASSSDGGQETQYF. The CDR3 DNA sequence: TGTGCCAGCAGTTCTGACGGGGGACAAGAGACCCAGTACTTC.

This clonotype was recorded once. The CDR3: CASSRDNSYEQYF. CDR3 DNA: TGTGCCAGTAGTAGGGACAACTCCTACGAGCAGTACTTC. V is TRBV19 and J is TRBJ2-7; D may be TRBD1 (6 bases). V lost 4 bases and J 0 bases, leaving 7 bases between the germline ends. Germline V gene sequence: CDR1 LNHDA, CDR2 SQIVND (reference sequence). This CDR3 comprises 13 residues.

This clonotype was observed many times. The chain joins TRBV20-1 to TRBJ1-4; TRBD1 matches at 11 bases. Germline V gives CDR1 DFQATT, CDR2 SNEGSKA (reference sequence). Losses at the gene ends were 4 bases for V and 7 bases for J; bases not matched to a gene: 2. The CDR3 extends over 13 amino acids. DNA for the CDR3: TGCAGTGCTACGGACAGGGGGCCTGAAAAACTGTTTTTT. Encoded protein: CSATDRGPEKLFF.